A selection of T cell receptor beta chains follows, all from one sample in a study of cytomegalovirus exposure and HLA in healthy donors. Method: immunoSEQ multiplex PCR; TCRdb's copy keeps in-frame clones and lacks some. The table lists about 100,000 clones, roughly three fifths of them singletons. Source material: PBMCs. All receptors come from a human donor in good health. The CDR3 runs from the conserved cysteine through the conserved F or W. D genes are given only for firm matches. Rows may omit the clone size; those that give it use once, few, many or a size class.

TRBJ2-5,14,TRBV10-3,-,TRBD2,TGTGCCATCAGTGATGGGGGGGTTCCAGAGACCCAGTACTTC,CAISDGGVPETQYF
TRBJ2-7,12,TRBV6-6,-,TRBD2,TGTGCCAGCCCCGGGGGGGGCTACGAGCAGTACTTC,CASPGGGYEQYF
TRBJ2-7,13,TRBV30,-,-,TGTGCCTGGAGTCCGGGTCAGCCCTACGAGCAGTACTTC,CAWSPGQPYEQYF
TRBJ2-7,16,TRBV4-2,-,TRBD2,TGTGCCAGCAGCCAAGACGGCGGGAGGCCCTCCTACGAGCAGTACTTC,CASSQDGGRPSYEQYF
TRBJ2-5,14,TRBV7-2,-,-,TGTGCCAGCAGCTTACTGGGCGGGGAAGAGACCCAGTACTTC,CASSLLGGEETQYF
TRBJ2-7,13,TRBV19,-,TRBD1,TGTGCCAGTAGTATAGGACAGGGGTACGAGCAGTACTTC,CASSIGQGYEQYF
TRBJ1-1,16,TRBV7-9,-,-,TGTGCCAGCAGCTTATTGCAGGGAGGTATGAACACTGAAGCTTTCTTT,CASSLLQGGMNTEAFF
TRBJ2-1,13,TRBV5-1,-,-,TGCGCCAGCAGCTCATATCAGGGGAATGAGCAGTTCTTC,CASSSYQGNEQFF
TRBJ1-2,15,TRBV5-4,-,TRBD1,TGTGCCAGCAGCTCGGGACAGAGGTCCTACTATGGCTACACCTTC,CASSSGQRSYYGYTF
TRBJ2-2,16,TRBV7-6,-,TRBD1,TGTGCCAGCAGCTTAACAGGGACAGGGAAGACCGGGGAGCTGTTTTTT,CASSLTGTGKTGELFF
TRBJ2-7,17,TRBV29-1,-,TRBD2,TGCAGCGTTGAAGATGCGGGGGGTGATAGCGGGTGGTACGAGCAGTACTTC,CSVEDAGGDSGWYEQYF
TRBJ2-5,15,TRBV30,few,-,TGTGCCTGGAGCGTCCGGAGGGCAGGGTTGGAGACCCAGTACTTC,CAWSVRRAGLETQYF
TRBJ2-4,17,TRBV13,-,-,TGTGCCAGCAGCTTAGGGGACGGGAGAGGAGCCAAAAACATTCAGTACTTC,CASSLGDGRGAKNIQYF
TRBJ1-1,14,TRBV19,few,-,TGTGCCAGTAGTATAGGGGGGGGGAACACTGAAGCTTTCTTT,CASSIGGGNTEAFF
TRBJ1-5,13,TRBV11-2,-,-,TGTGCCAGCAGCATACAGGGCAATCAGCCCCAGCATTTT,CASSIQGNQPQHF
TRBJ2-3,19,TRBV7-9,-,TRBD1,TGTGCCAGCAGCTTAGGGGGGACAGGGATGATCCCTAGCACAGATACGCAGTATTTT,CASSLGGTGMIPSTDTQYF
TRBJ1-5,12,TRBV19,-,-,TGTGCCAGTAGCAGATCACAACAGCCCCAGCATTTT,CASSRSQQPQHF
TRBJ2-3,15,TRBV27,-,TRBD1,TGTGCCAGCAGTCTCCGGGACAGGGGATTAGATACGCAGTATTTT,CASSLRDRGLDTQYF
TRBJ1-5,16,TRBV6-1,-,-,TGTGCCAGCAGTGAAGTTAAGGGGTATAGCAATCAGCCCCAGCATTTT,CASSEVKGYSNQPQHF
TRBJ2-1,16,TRBV12-5,-,-,TGTGCTAGTGGCCCCCAGGCGGGGACCTCCTACAATGAGCAGTTCTTC,CASGPQAGTSYNEQFF
TRBJ1-2,12,TRBV30,-,-,TGTGCCTGGCTTCAGGGAGGCTATGGCTACACCTTC,CAWLQGGYGYTF
TRBJ1-4,16,TRBV27,-,TRBD1,TGTGCCAGCAGTCCCTCCTACAGGGGAACTAATGAAAAACTGTTTTTT,CASSPSYRGTNEKLFF
TRBJ1-1,13,TRBV19,-,-,TGTGCCAGTAGTATCCCTGGGGGGACTGAAGCTTTCTTT,CASSIPGGTEAFF
TRBJ1-2,14,TRBV7-2,-,-,TGTGCCAGCAGCTTAGTAGGCAGGGGATATGGCTACACCTTC,CASSLVGRGYGYTF
TRBJ2-3,15,TRBV19,-,-,TGTGCCAGTATGGACGGGAGACTCGTCACAGATACGCAGTATTTT,CASMDGRLVTDTQYF
TRBJ2-7,19,TRBV5-3,-,TRBD2,TGTGCCAGAAGCGCCTTACCGGGGAGGGCCAGTCCCTACTCCTACGAGCAGTACTTC,CARSALPGRASPYSYEQYF
TRBJ1-4,15,TRBV4-1,-,-,TGCGCCAGCAGCCACCCCGGGCAGGGAGGCGAAAAACTGTTTTTT,CASSHPGQGGEKLFF
TRBJ1-4,15,TRBV9,-,TRBD1,TGTGCCAGCAGCGTCTGGACAGGAGCTAATGAAAAACTGTTTTTT,CASSVWTGANEKLFF
TRBJ1-4,13,TRBV30,once,-,TGTGCCTGTAGCGGGCACCGGGATGAAAAACTGTTTTTT,CACSGHRDEKLFF
TRBJ1-1,12,TRBV5-6,-,TRBD1,TGTGCCAGCAGCTTGTTCGGACAGGGTGCTTTCTTT,CASSLFGQGAFF
TRBJ2-3,16,TRBV6-1,-,TRBD2,TGTGCCAGCAGTGAATTACTAGCGGGAGCCACAGATACGCAGTATTTT,CASSELLAGATDTQYF
TRBJ1-1,14,TRBV5-4,few,-,TGTGCCAGCAGCCCTTCGGAGATGAACACTGAAGCTTTCTTT,CASSPSEMNTEAFF